Sequencing of this T cell receptor beta chain was carried out in a study of blood T cell repertoires in COVID-19. In the study overall: The study drew acute and convalescent COVID-19 samples from the United States, Italy and Spain.

Sequenced by immunoSEQ multiplex PCR; TCRdb stores in-frame clones only, minus some. Seen here are hundreds of thousands of clones, over 80% observed once, and the top ten hold about 6%. The germline V gene encodes CDR1 LGHNA and CDR2 YSLEER. The junction had 3 bases not matched to a gene; V was cut back by 4 bases and J by 3 bases. This CDR3 is 15 amino acids long. This TCR derives from a woman aged 50 to 65 with COVID-19, enrolled during active disease. Material: peripheral blood. The rearrangement joins TRBV4-3 to TRBJ2-1, with 10 bases identical to TRBD1. CDR3 DNA: TGCGCCAGCAGCCGCGGGGACAGGGGCTACAATGAGCAGTTCTTC. Protein: CASSRGDRGYNEQFF.